Listed here are 2 T cell receptor beta chains from one sample, sequenced in a study of blood T cell repertoires in COVID-19. The assay was immunoSEQ multiplex PCR, and TCRdb's table has in-frame clones only and misses some. The sample consists of a few hundred thousand clones, 85% of them appearing once. Sequencing was done on a sample of peripheral blood. The receptors derive from a young woman with acute or convalescent COVID-19.

This clone appeared a single time. The chain has TRBV5-6 and TRBJ1-2; no clear D gene. Germline CDR1 is SGHDT and CDR2 is YYEEEE. Trimming shortened V by 4 bases and J by 3 bases, and 13 bases separated the two germline ends. There are 14 residues in the CDR3. The CDR3 spells CASSRDRVDYGYTF. DNA for the CDR3: TGTGCCAGCAGCCGCGATCGGGTGGACTATGGCTACACCTTC.

This chain joins TRBV19 and TRBJ1-2; D is uncertain. Germline V gives CDR1 LNHDA, CDR2 SQIVND (reference sequence). The CDR3 has 15 amino acids. V was pared by 6 bases and J by 1 base, with 15 bases between. CDR3 coding DNA: TGTGCCAGTAGACCCGAGGGAGGGCTTAACTATGGCTACACCTTC. It yields the protein CASRPEGGLNYGYTF.